The 10 T cell receptor beta chains in this list originate from one sample, sequenced in a study of cytomegalovirus exposure and HLA in healthy donors. The PCR contained 60 Vbeta and 13 Jbeta primers. The protocol was immunoSEQ multiplex PCR, while the TCRdb copy is restricted to in-frame clones and leaves out a portion. The table includes 100,000 to 150,000 clones, 76% detected once. The sample taken for sequencing was PBMCs. The receptors originated from a man aged 45-65 years in good health and CMV-seropositive.

The J gene is TRBJ2-5, the V gene TRBV5-4; D is possibly TRBD2 (6 bases). From germline, CDR1 is SGHNT and CDR2 YYREEE (reference sequence). The CDR3 is 14 residues long. V gave up 3 bases and J gave up 5 bases, with 14 bases separating them. CDR3 in DNA: TGTGCCAGCAGCTGGGACTCCAGCGGGGAGACCCAGTACTTC. Translation gives CASSWDSSGETQYF.

The chain carries TRBV5-4 and TRBJ1-3; TRBD1 is a possible D gene (6 bases). Germline-derived CDR1 and CDR2 are SGHNT and YYREEE (reference sequence). This CDR3 contains 16 residues. V shed 2 bases and J shed 3 bases, with 15 bases lying between them. CDR3 in amino acids: CASSLGGGLNGNTIYF. The CDR3 region has the DNA TGTGCCAGCAGCTTAGGCGGGGGGCTAAATGGAAACACCATATATTTT.

The chain uses TRBV5-4 and TRBJ2-7, with D perhaps matching TRBD1 (5 bases). Germline CDR1 SGHNT, CDR2 YYREEE (reference sequence). The CDR3 covers 13 residues. Trimming took 5 bases from V and 1 from J, leaving 10 bases between them. The chain's CDR3 is CASSRDRSYEQYF. For the CDR3, the DNA is TGTGCCAGCAGTCGAGACAGATCCTACGAGCAGTACTTC.

The V gene is TRBV4-1, the J gene TRBJ2-6; tentative D call: TRBD2 (6 bases). This CDR3 is built from 20 residues. Deletions cut 0 bases from V and 0 bases from J, with 18 bases between. Germline-derived CDR1 and CDR2 are MGHRA and YSYEKL. The CDR3 loop reads CASSQDTRASAISGANVLTF. The CDR3 DNA follows: TGCGCCAGCAGCCAAGACACAAGGGCTAGCGCTATCTCTGGGGCCAACGTCCTGACTTTC.

The chain has TRBV7-9 and TRBJ1-1; 9 bases agree with TRBD1. J lost 4 bases, V lost 3 bases, and 6 bases had no gene match. The CDR3 is 15 amino acids. CDR1 SEHNR and CDR2 FQNEAQ come from the germline V gene (reference sequence). This CDR3 reads CASSFWTGVGTEAFF. The CDR3 DNA is TGTGCCAGCAGCTTCTGGACAGGGGTGGGCACTGAAGCTTTCTTT.

CDR3 in DNA: TGTGCCAGCAGCTTTAGCCGGGACTCCAACACCGGGGAGCTGTTTTTT. This gives the protein CASSFSRDSNTGELFF. The rearrangement uses TRBV11-2 and TRBJ2-2; D is possibly TRBD2 (6 bases). Germline V gene sequence: CDR1 SGHAT, CDR2 FQNNGV. The ends were cut back, 3 bases at V and 2 bases at J, with 13 bases in the middle. The CDR3 covers 16 residues. The complete variable domain, with remaining parts taken from reference TRBV11-2 and TRBJ2-2, reads EAGVAQSPRYKIIEKRQSVAFWCNPISGHATLYWYQQILGQGPKLLIQFQNNGVVDDSQLPKDRFSAERLKGVDSTLKIQPAKLEDSAVYLCASSFSRDSNTGELFFGEGSRLTVL.

The V and J genes are TRBV4-2 and TRBJ2-3, with TRBD2 matching 7 bases. This CDR3 is 16 amino acids long. CDR1 is LGHNA, CDR2 YNFKEQ, per germline. V shed 0 bases and J 3 bases; nucleotides not matched to a gene: 6. This CDR3 is CASSQEGPGGTDTQYF. The CDR3 DNA reads TGTGCCAGCAGCCAAGAAGGGCCGGGAGGAACAGATACGCAGTATTTT.

The sample holds one count of this clone. The rearrangement joins TRBV11-3 to TRBJ2-1; 7 bases are shared with TRBD2. V lost 8 bases, J lost 0 bases, and 1 base stayed unmatched. This CDR3 is built from 13 residues. Per the germline V gene, CDR1 is SGHNT and CDR2 is YENEEA. CDR3 sequence: CASGEGSYNEQFF. In DNA, the CDR3 is TGTGCCAGCGGGGAGGGCTCCTACAATGAGCAGTTCTTC.

This clone has just a few counts. The chain joins TRBV11-3 to TRBJ2-2; 7 nucleotides line up with TRBD1. CDR3 length: 17 amino acids. V lost 2 bases, J lost 3 bases, and 9 bases stayed unmatched. The V gene's germline CDR1 is SGHNT and CDR2 YENEEA. For the CDR3, the DNA is TGTGCCAGCAGCTTAAGAAAGAGGGGGCCGGACACCGGGGAGCTGTTTTTT. This sequence encodes CASSLRKRGPDTGELFF.

This chain joins TRBV20-1 and TRBJ1-1, with a possible D match to TRBD1 (5 bases). Germline lookup yields CDR1 DFQATT and CDR2 SNEGSKA (reference sequence). The CDR3 spans 11 residues. V was clipped by 3 bases and J by 8 bases, with 10 bases between them. CDR3 nucleotide sequence: TGCAGTGCTAGTCGGGGGGTAGAAGCTTTCTTT. Protein sequence: CSASRGVEAFF.